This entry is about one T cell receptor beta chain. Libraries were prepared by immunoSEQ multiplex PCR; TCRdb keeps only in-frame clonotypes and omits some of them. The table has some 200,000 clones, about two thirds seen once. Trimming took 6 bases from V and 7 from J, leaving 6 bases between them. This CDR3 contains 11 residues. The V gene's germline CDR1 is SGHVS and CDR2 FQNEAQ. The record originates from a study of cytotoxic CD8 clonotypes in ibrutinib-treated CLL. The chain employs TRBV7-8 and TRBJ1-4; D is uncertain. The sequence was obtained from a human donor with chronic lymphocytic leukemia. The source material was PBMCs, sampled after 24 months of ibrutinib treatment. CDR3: CASRGSEKLFF. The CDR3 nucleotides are TGTGCCAGCAGGGGAAGTGAAAAACTGTTTTTT.